These 32 T cell receptor beta chains came from one sample sequenced in a study of T cells in Graves' hyperthyroidism and ophthalmopathy (dated by TCRdb to the late 2010s). Library method: multiplex PCR. TCRdb names Illumina HiSeq 2000 as the instrument used. TCR beta CDR3 regions were amplified from RNA transcripts. The TCR CDR3 was subjected to a first round of RT-PCR using the HTBI primer set and the Qiagen OneStep RT-PCR kit. Clones were called with MiXCR by TCRdb after fastp trimmed the public reads at Q25, and only in-frame beta chains were retained. CDR3 protein sequences are deduplicated, and each keeps its most common genes and DNA. This sample has approximately 610,000 distinct CDR3 sequences in its table, and roughly 14% of those were observed once. In total, the top ten clones hold approximately 4.2% of the sample. Sequenced sample: blood. Every receptor here comes from a woman between 35 and 50 years old with Graves' ophthalmopathy.

This clonotype was found many times. The chain employs TRBV27 and TRBJ1-2, with TRBD1 as a possible D gene (5 bases). Germline CDR1 and CDR2: MNHEY and SMNVEV (reference sequence). V lost 3 bases and J 6 bases, leaving 11 bases between the germline ends. There are 13 residues in the CDR3. The CDR3: CASSFNGANGYTF. CDR3 bases: TGTGCCAGCAGTTTCAACGGGGCAAATGGCTACACCTTC.

This clonotype came up many times. The J gene is TRBJ1-1, the V gene TRBV2; TRBD1 matches 9 bases. CDR3 size: 17 residues. V lost 3 bases and J lost 1; bases outside the gene matches: 9. Germline V lookup: CDR1 SNHLY, CDR2 FYNNEI. The CDR3 spells CASSDPGQGERNTEAFF. The DNA for the CDR3 is TGTGCCAGCAGTGACCCGGGACAGGGCGAGAGGAACACTGAAGCTTTCTTT.

V and J are TRBV24-1 and TRBJ1-5; 9 positions agree with TRBD1. V trimming: 7 bases; J trimming: 2 bases; junction bases outside the gene matches: 11. The CDR3 has 17 amino acids. From germline, CDR1 is KGHDR and CDR2 SFDVKD. DNA of the CDR3: TGTGCCACCAGCCAATCCAGGACAGGGGTGGGCAATCAGCCCCAGCATTTT. Its translation: CATSQSRTGVGNQPQHF.

This clonotype was detected ten times or more. The CDR3 here is CASSDSLQKTQYF. Here the CDR3 DNA reads TGTGCCAGCTCTGACAGTCTCCAGAAGACCCAGTACTTC. The rearrangement links TRBV6-1 to TRBJ2-5, with a tentative D call TRBD1 (5 bases). V shed 8 bases and J shed 6 bases, with 16 bases lying between them. This CDR3 region has 13 residues. Germline V gene sequence: CDR1 MNHNS, CDR2 SASEGT.

This clonotype has ten or more counts. The V call is TRBV2, the J call TRBJ2-5, with TRBD2 matching over 7 bases. The CDR3 covers 14 residues. Per germline, CDR1 SNHLY and CDR2 FYNNEI. The junction had 7 bases not matched to a gene; V was cut back by 4 bases and J by 5 bases. In DNA form, the CDR3 reads TGTGCCAGCAGTGGAGAGACTAGCTCCGAGACCCAGTACTTC. Protein product: CASSGETSSETQYF.

This clonotype occurred many times. The V gene is TRBV28, the J gene TRBJ2-5; 8 bases are shared with TRBD1. The CDR3 length is 15 residues. V lost 6 bases, J lost 4 bases, and 10 bases stayed unmatched. CDR1 and CDR2 from the germline V gene are MDHEN and SYDVKM. As DNA, the CDR3 is TGTGCCAGCAGCTCCCCGGACAGGGTAGTAGAGACCCAGTACTTC. Protein: CASSSPDRVVETQYF.

This clonotype was counted at least ten times. The chain uses TRBV6-2 or TRBV6-3 and TRBJ1-1; D unresolved. The germline V and J ends were trimmed by 6 bases and 3 bases, with 8 bases remaining between them. This CDR3 is built from 12 residues. Germline V CDR1 and CDR2: MNHEY, SVGEGT. Written as DNA, the CDR3 is TGTGCCAGCAGGGGCGGGGACACTGAAGCTTTCTTT. Protein: CASRGGDTEAFF.

V usage is TRBV28 and J usage is TRBJ1-5; D is possibly TRBD1 (6 bases). V was pared by 3 bases and J by 1 base, with 16 bases between. The CDR3 is 17 amino acids. Germline CDR1 is MDHEN and CDR2 is SYDVKM. CDR3 nucleotide sequence: TGTGCCAGCAGTTTTGGGATGGGACAATCGAGCAATCAGCCCCAGCATTTT. Amino acids: CASSFGMGQSSNQPQHF.

The V gene is TRBV29-1, the J gene TRBJ1-1; 8 bases agree with TRBD1. The CDR3 runs 14 residues. Trimming at V came to 1 base and at J to 5 bases, leaving 6 bases not matched to a gene. CDR1 and CDR2 (germline): SQVTM, ANQGSEA. CDR3 sequence reads: CSVEVQGARTEAFF. The CDR3 DNA reads TGCAGCGTTGAAGTGCAGGGGGCTCGGACTGAAGCTTTCTTT. Variable domain in full (rest from reference TRBV29-1 and TRBJ1-1): SAVISQKPSRDICQRGTSLTIQCQVDSQVTMMFWYRQQPGQSLTLIATANQGSEATYESGFVIDKFPISRPNLTFSTLTVSNMSPEDSSIYLCSVEVQGARTEAFFGQGTRLTVV.

This clonotype has ten or more counts. V gene TRBV7-9 combines with J gene TRBJ1-3, with D possibly being TRBD1 (5 bases). Trimming took off 5 bases at V and 3 bases at J, with 11 bases between the two ends. Germline CDR1 is SEHNR and CDR2 is FQNEAQ (reference sequence). This CDR3 comprises 14 residues. CDR3 coding DNA: TGTGCCAGCAGCGACCGAGGGGATGGAAACACCATATATTTT. It specifies CASSDRGDGNTIYF.

This clonotype occurred many times. The chain is built from TRBV5-1 and TRBJ2-7; tentative D call: TRBD1 (7 bases). The CDR3 is made up of 15 amino acids. V lost 4 bases, J lost 3 bases, and 17 bases lay in between. Germline CDR1 is SGHRS and CDR2 is YFSETQ. The CDR3 here is CASSPKAGQLYEQYF. Written as DNA, the CDR3 is TGCGCCAGCAGCCCGAAGGCGGGACAGCTCTACGAGCAGTACTTC.

This clonotype was found many times. The chain employs TRBV7-2 and TRBJ2-5; 11 nucleotides align to TRBD2. V dropped 3 bases and J dropped 4; count of bases not matched to a gene: 7. There are 16 residues in the CDR3. Per germline, CDR1 SGHTA and CDR2 FQGNSA. In nucleotides, the CDR3 is TGTGCCAGCAGCTTTAGCGGGAGGGCTGCTCTAGAGACCCAGTACTTC. Protein product: CASSFSGRAALETQYF.

In its sample, this clonotype was seen many times. The V gene is TRBV19, the J gene TRBJ1-5; TRBD1 aligns across 8 bases. V gave up 3 bases and J gave up 9 bases; unmatched junction bases: 7. CDR3 length: 14 residues. Germline V gene data show CDR1 as LNHDA and CDR2 as SQIVND (reference sequence). The CDR3 loop is CASSIGTGGRPQHF. The DNA for the CDR3 is TGTGCCAGTAGTATCGGGACAGGTGGCCGGCCCCAGCATTTT. The full variable domain, in which reference TRBV19 and TRBJ1-5 provide the parts outside the CDR3, is DGGITQSPKYLFRKEGQNVTLSCEQNLNHDAMYWYRQDPGQGLRLIYYSQIVNDFQKGDIAEGYSVSREKKESFPLTVTSAQKNPTAFYLCASSIGTGGRPQHFGDGTRLSIL.

The table lists this clonotype with many counts. The chain is built from TRBV6-5 and TRBJ1-1, with D possibly matching TRBD1 (6 bases). Germline V gene lookup returns CDR1 MNHEY and CDR2 SVGAGI. The length of the CDR3 is 12 residues. Trimming left V 6 bases short and J 11 bases short, with 16 bases between. CDR3 residues: CASRAQGNEAFF. CDR3 bases: TGTGCCAGCAGAGCACAGGGCAACGAGGCTTTCTTT.

This clonotype showed up many times. The genes are TRBV24-1 and TRBJ2-5, with TRBD1 as a possible D gene (6 bases). Germline assignment: CDR1 KGHDR and CDR2 SFDVKD. Trimming shortened V by 10 bases and J by 4 bases, and 24 bases separated the two germline ends. This CDR3 has 16 amino acids. CDR3 nucleotide sequence: TGTGCCACGACCCTCACCTGGACAGTTGGGATAGAGACCCAGTACTTC. Encoded protein: CATTLTWTVGIETQYF.

The chain has TRBV6-2 or TRBV6-3 and TRBJ1-1; the D is unclear. The CDR3 loop spans 12 amino acids. Germline V gene sequence: CDR1 MNHEY, CDR2 SVGEGT. V lost 4 bases to trimming and J lost 6 bases, with 9 bases between them. The CDR3 loop is CASSSQSPEAFF. CDR3 nucleotide sequence: TGTGCCAGCAGTTCCCAGTCCCCTGAAGCTTTCTTT.

Many counts were recorded for this clonotype. The chain links TRBV12-3 or TRBV12-4 to TRBJ2-2; 11 bases are a match to TRBD2. The V and J ends lost 6 bases and 5 bases, in that order; junction bases with no gene match: 11. The CDR3 totals 17 residues. CDR3 region: CASRSPGLAERTGELFF. CDR3 nucleotide sequence: TGTGCCAGCAGATCCCCGGGACTAGCGGAGCGGACCGGGGAGCTGTTTTTT.

This clonotype was picked up many times. V and J are TRBV5-6 and TRBJ1-1, with 10 bases that match TRBD1. Germline V gene data show CDR1 as SGHDT and CDR2 as YYEEEE. The V segment lost 4 bases and the J segment 3 bases; nucleotides outside the gene matches: 3. This CDR3 is built from 14 residues. For the CDR3, the DNA is TGTGCCAGCAGCACCGGACAGGGGGACACTGAAGCTTTCTTT. Protein: CASSTGQGDTEAFF.

This clonotype was seen many times. Written as DNA, the CDR3 is TGTGCCAGCAGTACGGGACCGCAGGATGGCAATCAGCCCCAGCATTTT. This encodes CASSTGPQDGNQPQHF. The chain uses TRBV28 and TRBJ1-5, with D possibly TRBD1 on 5 matching bases. Trimming removed 5 bases from V and 2 bases from J, with 16 bases in between. Germline CDR1 MDHEN, CDR2 SYDVKM. This CDR3 has 16 residues.

This clonotype was counted at least ten times. The J gene is TRBJ2-7, the V gene TRBV28, with a tentative D call TRBD2 (6 bases). CDR3 length equals 14 residues. Germline values: CDR1 MDHEN, CDR2 SYDVKM. V dropped 3 bases and J dropped 0 bases, with 9 bases sitting between them. The CDR3 region is CASSFAGNSYEQYF. CDR3 sequence (DNA): TGTGCCAGCAGTTTTGCGGGAAACTCCTACGAGCAGTACTTC.

The chain uses TRBV29-1 and TRBJ2-2; TRBD2 aligns across 13 bases. CDR1 is SQVTM and CDR2 is ANQGSEA in the germline V gene. This CDR3 is built from 14 residues. The V and J ends lost 7 bases and 6 bases, in that order; junction bases with no gene match: 5. The CDR3 bases are TGCAGCGCCGGACTAGCGGGAGTTTCCGGGGAGCTGTTTTTT. Translated: CSAGLAGVSGELFF.

This clonotype was counted a few times. The CDR3 sequence: CASSLYQGAMGEKLFF. The CDR3 bases are TGTGCCAGCAGTTTATATCAGGGGGCGATGGGTGAAAAACTGTTTTTT. The rearrangement links TRBV27 to TRBJ1-4; 8 bases match TRBD1. Trimming at V came to 1 base and at J to 7 bases, leaving 8 bases not matched to a gene. The CDR3 is 16 amino acids. Germline assignment: CDR1 MNHEY and CDR2 SMNVEV (reference sequence). Full variable domain (outside the CDR3, taken from reference TRBV27 and TRBJ1-4): EAQVTQNPRYLITVTGKKLTVTCSQNMNHEYMSWYRQDPGLGLRQIYYSMNVEVTDKGDVPEGYKVSRKEKRNFPLILESPSPNQTSLYFCASSLYQGAMGEKLFFGSGTQLSVL.

This clonotype was picked up many times. The chain uses TRBV29-1 and TRBJ1-2, with TRBD1 matching 9 bases. The length of the CDR3 is 13 residues. V trimming: 4 bases; J trimming: 3 bases; junction bases outside the gene matches: 3. CDR1 and CDR2 from the germline V gene are SQVTM and ANQGSEA. This CDR3 reads CSVGQGGDYGYTF. CDR3 nucleotides: TGCAGCGTTGGACAGGGGGGGGACTATGGCTACACCTTC.

This clonotype was counted ten times or more. The gene calls are TRBV11-3 and TRBJ2-7, with D perhaps matching TRBD2 (5 bases). The CDR3 consists of 15 residues. Trimming took off 5 bases at V and 1 base at J, with 15 bases between the two ends. Germline values: CDR1 SGHNT, CDR2 YENEEA. The DNA of the CDR3 is TGTGCCAGCAGCCCCGAATCGGGATCTTCCTACGAGCAGTACTTC. This translates into CASSPESGSSYEQYF.

This clonotype came up a few times. This may come from a read error, since a much larger clone is one base off. The chain links TRBV27 to TRBJ2-7; D may correspond to TRBD1 or TRBD2 (5 bases each). CDR1 is MNHEY and CDR2 is SMNVEV in the germline V gene (reference sequence). There are 15 residues in the CDR3. The CDR3 region is CASSPGTAATLERYF. CDR3 in DNA: TGTGCCAGCAGTCCCGGGACCGCCGCTACTTTAGAGCGGTACTTC.

This clonotype was counted many times. The rearrangement links TRBV27 to TRBJ1-5; a possible D gene is TRBD1 (5 bases). Germline V gives CDR1 MNHEY, CDR2 SMNVEV (reference sequence). The CDR3 has 17 amino acids. Trimming left V 1 base short and J 2 bases short, with 15 bases between. CDR3 in DNA: TGTGCCAGCAGTTTATTCTTTGCGGGGGAGGGCAATCAGCCCCAGCATTTT. Translated, it gives CASSLFFAGEGNQPQHF.

The V and J genes are TRBV18 and TRBJ2-7; D may be TRBD2 (5 bases). CDR3 length: 15 amino acids. CDR1 and CDR2 (germline): KGHSH, LQKENI. V gave up 4 bases and J gave up 2 bases, with 15 bases separating them. The CDR3, as DNA: TGTGCCAGCTCACGGGCGGACCTCGGGACCTACGAGCAGTACTTC. Its protein is CASSRADLGTYEQYF.

This clonotype has a count of ten or more. The V and J genes are TRBV11-1 and TRBJ2-7; D is perhaps TRBD2 (6 bases). CDR1 SGHAT and CDR2 FQDESV come from the germline V gene (reference sequence). The CDR3 contains 15 residues. V was clipped by 3 bases and J by 0 bases, with 12 bases between them. The CDR3 coding sequence is TGTGCCAGCAGCTTCTTGTCCGGGAGCTCCTACGAGCAGTACTTC. It is translated as CASSFLSGSSYEQYF.

The CDR3 sequence is CASGRAPAYEQYF. Here the CDR3 DNA reads TGTGCCAGCGGCAGAGCCCCAGCCTACGAGCAGTACTTC. The V and J genes are TRBV6-1 and TRBJ2-7, with D unclear. Germline V gene sequence: CDR1 MNHNS, CDR2 SASEGT. The length of the CDR3 is 13 residues. V was clipped by 8 bases and J by 2 bases, with 13 bases between them.

This clonotype has at least ten counts. The chain is built from TRBV24-1 and TRBJ2-7; 11 bases fit TRBD2. The CDR3 totals 16 residues. The germline gives CDR1 KGHDR, CDR2 SFDVKD. The junction had 6 bases not matched to a gene; V was cut back by 4 bases and J by 2 bases. The CDR3 sequence is CATSDYGTSGTYEQYF. CDR3 bases: TGTGCCACCAGTGACTATGGGACTAGCGGCACCTACGAGCAGTACTTC.

Many counts were recorded for this clonotype. The V gene is TRBV12-3 or TRBV12-4, the J gene TRBJ1-1; TRBD1 is a possible D gene (6 bases). Trimming took off 3 bases at V and 5 bases at J, with 13 bases between the two ends. The CDR3 spans 14 residues. The CDR3 loop is CASSFHTGRTEAFF. In DNA, the CDR3 is TGTGCCAGCAGTTTCCATACAGGGAGAACTGAAGCTTTCTTT.

This clonotype was detected many times. The CDR3 DNA follows: TGCGCCAGCAGCTTTTACGCGGACTCGACGGCGACCTACGAGCAGTACTTC. Translated: CASSFYADSTATYEQYF. This rearrangement joins TRBV5-1 to TRBJ2-7, with D possibly matching TRBD2 (5 bases). CDR1 and CDR2 (germline): SGHRS, YFSETQ. V was cut by 2 bases and J by 2 bases, with 20 bases left in between. The CDR3 has 17 residues.